The source of this TCR beta chain is a study of T cell responses to AZD1222 COVID-19 vaccine. Background on the study: Recipients boosted at about 4 weeks or about 12 weeks are pooled. The study, taken as a whole, reports: After two AZD1222 doses, spike-specific TCR breadth and depth rose versus day 0. The CD4 TCRs associated with vaccination extended across spike and predominated at 160-218 and 743-854. Clonal diversity may have been underestimated, and the donors were mostly white British, with more females than males.

V dropped 1 base and J dropped 1 base, with 8 bases sitting between them. Germline CDR1 and CDR2: SGHVS and FNYEAQ. CDR3 size: 15 residues. Points on this clone: The antigen is unknown.

Profiling relied on immunoSEQ multiplex PCR, and the TCRdb table lists in-frame clones only, not all of them. This sample yields some 83,000 clones, of which approximately 90% are seen a single time; 5.7% belongs to the top ten. Sample: peripheral blood, taken on day 0 of AZD1222 vaccination. The TCR was taken from an adult in good health. The chain employs TRBV7-6 and TRBJ1-5, with D perhaps matching TRBD1 (5 bases). The CDR3 loop reads CASSLGGVSNQPQHF. CDR3 bases: TGTGCCAGCAGCTTAGGGGGGGTGAGCAATCAGCCCCAGCATTTT.